A selection of T cell receptor beta chains follows, all from one sample in a study of T cells in localized non-small cell lung cancer. Only in-frame clones appear in the TCRdb table, and some are missing; sequencing was by immunoSEQ multiplex PCR. The sample lists approximately 76,000 clones; approximately 80% were seen once. Material: peripheral blood, obtained before any cancer treatment. The origin of the receptors is a female donor older than 55 with stage I lung adenocarcinoma. The CDR3 runs from the conserved cysteine through the conserved F or W. A D gene is named only where the DNA matches it firmly. Clone size, where shown, is once, few, many, or a class for clones that have expanded.

V,size,length,J,D,DNA,CDR3
TRBV30,-,14,TRBJ1-5,-,TGTGCCTGGAGTGTTGGGACCCTCAATCAGCCCCAGCATTTT,CAWSVGTLNQPQHF
TRBV12-5,-,15,TRBJ2-7,-,TGTGCTAGTGGTTTGGCGAGGGCAGGAACCGACGAGCAGTACTTC,CASGLARAGTDEQYF
TRBV30,-,12,TRBJ2-3,-,TGTGCCCTGAGGCAGGACACAGATACGCAGTATTTT,CALRQDTDTQYF
TRBV6-6,-,11,TRBJ2-7,TRBD1,TGTGCCAGCAGCACAGGGGGCGAGCAGTACTTC,CASSTGGEQYF
TRBV6-1,-,15,TRBJ1-1,-,TGTGCCAGCACCCGAACTTGGCAGCCGAACACTGAAGCTTTCTTT,CASTRTWQPNTEAFF
TRBV7-6,-,16,TRBJ2-1,TRBD1,TGTGCCAGCAGCCGCAGACAGGGTCCATCGTACAATGAGCAGTTCTTC,CASSRRQGPSYNEQFF
TRBV5-6,-,14,TRBJ2-5,-,TGTGCCAGCAGCTTGGTCGGGGCGGGGGAGACCCAGTACTTC,CASSLVGAGETQYF
TRBV5-4,-,15,TRBJ2-1,TRBD2,TGTGCCAGCAGCTTGGATGGGACTAGCAACGATGAGCAGTTCTTC,CASSLDGTSNDEQFF
TRBV7-3,-,16,TRBJ2-1,TRBD1,TGTGCCAGCAGCGCATTTACCGGGACAGATGAAAATGAGCAGTTCTTC,CASSAFTGTDENEQFF
TRBV9,-,15,TRBJ1-4,TRBD1,TGTGCCAGCAGCGTAGTGACAGGGCAATATGAAAAACTGTTTTTT,CASSVVTGQYEKLFF
TRBV25-1,-,16,TRBJ2-7,TRBD2,TGTGCCAGCAGTGCTATTAGCGGGGTAGGGACCTACGAGCAGTACTTC,CASSAISGVGTYEQYF
TRBV2,-,14,TRBJ1-2,TRBD1,TGTGCCAGCAGGGCTAGGACAGGGGTATATGGCTACACCTTC,CASRARTGVYGYTF
TRBV30,-,13,TRBJ1-1,TRBD1,TGTGCCTGGAGTATGGGGACAGGGACTCCGGCTTTCTTT,CAWSMGTGTPAFF
TRBV5-1,-,14,TRBJ2-7,TRBD1,TGCGCCAGCAGCTTGGAGCTGTCGGCAGGGGGGCAGTACTTC,CASSLELSAGGQYF
TRBV7-2,few,15,TRBJ2-2,-,TGTGCCAGCAGCTTCACAGGGCGGAAGACCGGGGAGCTGTTTTTT,CASSFTGRKTGELFF
TRBV4-2,-,15,TRBJ1-1,-,TGTGCCAGCAGCCAAGACCAGGGTGTGAACACTGAAGCTTTCTTT,CASSQDQGVNTEAFF
TRBV5-4,-,18,TRBJ1-1,-,TGTGCCAGCAGCTTGGGGGCGGACTTTAGGTGGGCGGACACTGAAGCTTTCTTT,CASSLGADFRWADTEAFF
TRBV7-2,-,13,TRBJ2-2,-,TGTGCCAGCAGCTTAGCGGGAACCGGGGAGCTGTTTTTT,CASSLAGTGELFF
TRBV7-6,-,17,TRBJ2-2,TRBD2,TGTGCCAGCAGCTTAGTAGCGGGGGGCATGAACACCGGGGAGCTGTTTTTT,CASSLVAGGMNTGELFF
TRBV2,-,13,TRBJ2-7,-,TGTGCCAGCGGGGGCGGCAGATCCTACGAGCAGTACTTC,CASGGGRSYEQYF
TRBV18,-,14,TRBJ2-1,TRBD2,TGTGCCAGCTCGTTTAGCGGGGGGTCCAATGAGCAGTTCTTC,CASSFSGGSNEQFF
TRBV7-6,-,18,TRBJ2-2,TRBD2,TGTGCCAGCAGCTCCACCCGGGGGGGGACCAAAAACACCGGGGAGCTGTTTTTT,CASSSTRGGTKNTGELFF
TRBV9,once,14,TRBJ2-1,-,TGTGCCAGCACCGGGCACCTGGGGAACAATGAGCAGTTCTTC,CASTGHLGNNEQFF
TRBV5-8,-,19,TRBJ1-3,-,TGTGCCAGCAGCTTGGAGTTGGCGTTGGGATTCGACTCTGGAAACACCATATATTTT,CASSLELALGFDSGNTIYF
TRBV18,-,17,TRBJ1-6,TRBD1,TGTGCCAGCTCACCTCGGGACAGGGTCATCGGGGGTTCACCCCTCCACTTT,CASSPRDRVIGGSPLHF
TRBV5-6,-,14,TRBJ2-2,-,TGTGCCAGCAGCCCGGAATATGGCGCCGGGGAGCTGTTTTTT,CASSPEYGAGELFF
TRBV5-4,few,15,TRBJ1-4,-,TGTGCCAGCAGCCTCGGGCGGGACCGAAGCGAAAAACTGTTTTTT,CASSLGRDRSEKLFF
TRBV6-5,many,13,TRBJ1-1,-,TGTGCCAGCAGTTACTTGGGAAGGACTGAAGCTTTCTTT,CASSYLGRTEAFF
TRBV11-3,once,13,TRBJ1-1,-,TGTGCCAGCAGCCCCCGGGGGGGGACTGAAGCTTTCTTT,CASSPRGGTEAFF
TRBV11-2,-,15,TRBJ1-1,TRBD1,TGTGCCAGCAGCGCCCGGGACAGGGTGAGCACTGAAGCTTTCTTT,CASSARDRVSTEAFF
TRBV6-5,-,13,TRBJ2-2,-,TGTGCCAGCAGCCCCCTCGGCGCCGGGGAGCTGTTTTTT,CASSPLGAGELFF
TRBV29-1,-,13,TRBJ1-1,-,TGCAGCGCCGGCGACTCCAGCAGGACTGAAGCTTTCTTT,CSAGDSSRTEAFF
TRBV4-2,-,17,TRBJ2-1,TRBD2,TGTGCCAGCAGCCAAGCCGGGACTAGCGGGAGATACAATGAGCAGTTCTTC,CASSQAGTSGRYNEQFF
TRBV5-4,-,15,TRBJ2-6,TRBD1,TGTGCCAGCAGAAAGGGGGCGGCTGGGGCCAACGTCCTGACTTTC,CASRKGAAGANVLTF
TRBV25-1,-,15,TRBJ2-2,TRBD1,TGTGCCAGCAGTGAACAGGGGGCGCGGGCCGGGGAGCTGTTTTTT,CASSEQGARAGELFF
TRBV5-6,-,15,TRBJ2-7,-,TGTGCCAGCAGCTCCCTCGGGACGGGTTACTACGAGCAGTACTTC,CASSSLGTGYYEQYF
TRBV5-6,few,11,TRBJ1-1,-,TGTGCCAGCAGCCCCGTCACTGAAGCTTTCTTT,CASSPVTEAFF
TRBV19,-,16,TRBJ2-7,TRBD2,TGTGCCAGTAGTATCAGGCTAGCGGGAGGCCACTACGAGCAGTACTTC,CASSIRLAGGHYEQYF
TRBV5-1,-,14,TRBJ1-4,TRBD1,TGCGCCAGCAGCTGGACAGGGAAGAATGAAAAACTGTTTTTT,CASSWTGKNEKLFF
TRBV5-4,-,12,TRBJ2-2,-,TGTGCCAGCAGCCTTACCACCGGGGAGCTGTTTTTT,CASSLTTGELFF
TRBV5-1,-,15,TRBJ2-3,TRBD1,TGCGCCAGCAGCTTGTCTGGGACAGGGGGGGTGACGCAGTATTTT,CASSLSGTGGVTQYF